This TCR beta chain was retrieved from a study of T cell responses to AZD1222 COVID-19 vaccine. Whole-study context: Whether given at about 4 or about 12 weeks, second doses were pooled.

Assay: immunoSEQ multiplex PCR; the TCRdb copy retains only in-frame clones and omits some. The sample carries tens of thousands of clones, roughly 90% recorded once. Study-level results: Repertoires were collected only later (after the peak T cell response had occurred). Close to half of spike-specific TCRs reportedly recognize unmutated variant regions.

Note on this clone: Its specificity is not known.

Sequencing was performed on peripheral blood, taken on day 0 of AZD1222 vaccination. This receptor was taken from an adult in good health.

This chain's CDR3 is CASSLRQGAYNEQFF. DNA for the CDR3: TGCGCCAGCAGCTTACGTCAGGGGGCGTACAATGAGCAGTTCTTC. This chain connects TRBV5-1 to TRBJ2-1; TRBD1 matches 8 bases. Germline CDR1 reads SGHRS; CDR2 reads YFSETQ. This CDR3 region has 15 residues. The junction had 5 bases not matched to a gene; V was cut back by 2 bases and J by 4 bases.